The sequence of this T cell receptor (beta chain) was determined in a study of vaccination effects on CD4 cells after COVID-19. Under the ViraFEST assay, PBMC were stimulated with viral peptide pools so that antigen-specific CD4+ T cells expanded. Sequencing was performed afterwards. Subsequent to a culture period of about nine days, CD4+ T cells were isolated. Trimming pared 6 bases from V and 4 bases from J, leaving 4 bases between. There are 11 residues in the CDR3. Per the germline V gene, CDR1 is LNHNV and CDR2 is YYDKDF (reference sequence). Only in-frame clones appear in the TCRdb table, and some are missing; sequencing was by immunoSEQ multiplex PCR. The sample contains some 14,000 clones, over 60% of which appear only once. A note on this clone: Its antigen is not known.

The rearrangement joins TRBV15 to TRBJ2-1; the D is unclear. This TCR derives from a human donor who received a COVID-19 vaccine. Here the sequenced sample was CD4+ T cells from PBMCs cultured with HCoV-229E spike peptides, taken before COVID-19 vaccination. CDR3 residues: CATRGYNEQFF. The CDR3 DNA reads TGTGCCACCAGGGGTTACAATGAGCAGTTCTTC.